The 32 T cell receptor beta chains reported below all come from one sample, sequenced in a study of glioma-infiltrating T cells after dendritic cell vaccination. Assay used: immunoSEQ multiplex PCR; TCRdb lists only in-frame clones, some missing. This repertoire shows nearly 85,000 clones, about 90% found once; its top ten account for 3% to 4%. Here the sequenced sample was blood, taken before dendritic cell vaccination. These receptors all stem from a human donor with glioblastoma.

This clone showed up just a few times. The chain is built from TRBV27 and TRBJ1-4; perhaps TRBD1 as D (6 bases). The V and J ends lost 7 bases and 4 bases respectively, with 16 bases between them. This CDR3 spans 15 amino acids. CDR1 is MNHEY, CDR2 SMNVEV, per germline (reference sequence). CDR3 in amino acids: CASKRRQELNEKLFF. In DNA, the CDR3 is TGTGCCAGCAAACGAAGACAGGAACTTAATGAAAAACTGTTTTTT.

The gene calls are TRBV19 and TRBJ1-2; D may be TRBD1 (6 bases). CDR3 length: 13 residues. Trimming pared 6 bases from V and 8 bases from J, leaving 16 bases between. CDR1 is LNHDA and CDR2 is SQIVND in the germline V gene (reference sequence). CDR3 region: CASSPMQGQGYTF. The CDR3 nucleotides are TGTGCCAGTAGCCCTATGCAGGGGCAGGGCTACACCTTC. Together with reference TRBV19 and TRBJ1-2, the CDR3 gives the full variable domain: DGGITQSPKYLFRKEGQNVTLSCEQNLNHDAMYWYRQDPGQGLRLIYYSQIVNDFQKGDIAEGYSVSREKKESFPLTVTSAQKNPTAFYLCASSPMQGQGYTFGSGTRLTVV.

The V call is TRBV18, the J call TRBJ2-7; maybe TRBD2 (5 bases). The V and J ends lost 2 bases and 0 bases respectively, with 11 bases between them. The CDR3 has 15 residues. Germline V CDR1 and CDR2: KGHSH, LQKENI. DNA of the CDR3: TGTGCCAGCTCACCAGGGGAGATCAGCTCCTACGAGCAGTACTTC. The encoded protein is CASSPGEISSYEQYF.

CDR3 DNA sequence: TGTGCCACCAGCTACCAGACCCCTCTCGGACAGGGGTACGAGCAGTACTTC. It yields the protein CATSYQTPLGQGYEQYF. The rearrangement links TRBV15 to TRBJ2-7, with 9 positions matching TRBD1. With 5 bases clipped from V and 4 bases from J, the junction kept 15 bases outside the gene matches. CDR1 and CDR2 from the germline V gene are LNHNV and YYDKDF (reference sequence). This CDR3 is built from 17 residues.

The rearrangement joins TRBV19 to TRBJ2-7, with D perhaps TRBD2 (6 bases). The germline gives CDR1 LNHDA, CDR2 SQIVND (reference sequence). CDR3 length: 18 residues. The V end was cut by 5 bases, the J end by 2 bases, with 25 bases between. This chain's CDR3 is CASSLYIPRGGLPYEQYF. The CDR3 bases are TGTGCCAGTAGTTTATATATCCCTCGGGGAGGCCTCCCCTACGAGCAGTACTTC. Supplemented by reference TRBV19 and TRBJ2-7, the full variable domain reads DGGITQSPKYLFRKEGQNVTLSCEQNLNHDAMYWYRQDPGQGLRLIYYSQIVNDFQKGDIAEGYSVSREKKESFPLTVTSAQKNPTAFYLCASSLYIPRGGLPYEQYFGPGTRLTVT.

In this sample, this clone turned up once. CDR3: CASRGHPANYGYTF. DNA of the CDR3: TGTGCCAGCAGGGGACATCCGGCTAACTATGGCTACACCTTC. The rearrangement joins TRBV2 to TRBJ1-2; possibly TRBD1 for D (6 bases). This CDR3 contains 14 residues. The V end lost 6 bases, the J end lost 0 bases, and 11 bases lay between the germline ends. Germline CDR1 reads SNHLY; CDR2 reads FYNNEI.

This chain joins TRBV10-1 and TRBJ2-7; tentatively, D is TRBD2 (6 bases). Looked up from germline, CDR1 is WNHNN and CDR2 is SYGVQD (reference sequence). V lost 9 bases and J lost 0, with 18 bases in between. The CDR3 has 15 residues. The DNA for the CDR3 is TGCGCCAGGGAGACTCGGGACTTACCCTCCTACGAGCAGTACTTC. Its translation is CARETRDLPSYEQYF.

The chain uses TRBV27 and TRBJ2-6; 9 bases map to TRBD1. The V and J ends lost 6 bases and 2 bases, in that order; junction bases with no gene match: 8. The CDR3 loop spans 17 amino acids. The germline V gene encodes CDR1 MNHEY and CDR2 SMNVEV (reference sequence). CDR3 sequence reads: CASRVTGGSAGANVLTF. The CDR3 nucleotides read TGTGCCAGCAGGGTGACAGGGGGGAGCGCTGGGGCCAACGTCCTGACTTTC. The whole variable domain, filled in from reference TRBV27 and TRBJ2-6, reads EAQVTQNPRYLITVTGKKLTVTCSQNMNHEYMSWYRQDPGLGLRQIYYSMNVEVTDKGDVPEGYKVSRKEKRNFPLILESPSPNQTSLYFCASRVTGGSAGANVLTFGAGSRLTVL.

The V call is TRBV5-1, the J call TRBJ2-3; TRBD1 matches at 10 bases. Germline CDR1 and CDR2: SGHRS and YFSETQ. The CDR3 extends over 15 amino acids. V shed 4 bases and J 0 bases; nucleotides not matched to a gene: 2. DNA of the CDR3: TGCGCCAGCAGCCTGGGACAGGGGAGCACAGATACGCAGTATTTT. It yields the protein CASSLGQGSTDTQYF.

The J gene is TRBJ1-4, the V gene TRBV11-2; 7 bases match TRBD1. The J segment lost 3 bases and the V segment lost 2 bases, leaving 3 bases of the junction unmatched. The V gene's germline CDR1 is SGHAT and CDR2 FQNNGV. The CDR3 totals 15 residues. The CDR3 loop is CASSLQGQSNEKLFF. The CDR3 DNA reads TGTGCCAGCAGCTTACAGGGACAGTCTAATGAAAAACTGTTTTTT.

This clone appeared a few times. The chain is built from TRBV5-6 and TRBJ2-3; 8 bases map to TRBD2. This CDR3 is 19 amino acids long. J gave up 3 bases and V 3 bases, and 18 bases lay outside the gene matches. CDR1 is SGHDT and CDR2 is YYEEEE in the germline V gene. For the CDR3, the DNA is TGTGCCAGCAGCTCAGACCGGGGGGGCGGGATATACAGGACAGATACGCAGTATTTT. Amino acid sequence: CASSSDRGGGIYRTDTQYF.

The chain has TRBV5-1 and TRBJ1-4, with TRBD1 matching 7 bases. V lost 4 bases, J lost 2 bases, and 5 bases stayed unmatched. Looked up from germline, CDR1 is SGHRS and CDR2 is YFSETQ. The CDR3 length is 15 residues. The CDR3: CASSPGGQTNEKLFF. The CDR3 region has the DNA TGCGCCAGCAGCCCTGGGGGACAGACTAATGAAAAACTGTTTTTT.

This chain connects TRBV11-2 to TRBJ2-1, with TRBD1 matching 7 bases. The CDR3 runs to 17 residues. Trimming cost V 3 bases and J 4 bases; bases outside gene matches: 12. Germline-derived CDR1 and CDR2 are SGHAT and FQNNGV. The CDR3 DNA is TGTGCCAGCAGCTTCCGAGAACAGGGGTCTCGGTACAATGAGCAGTTCTTC. Translated, it gives CASSFREQGSRYNEQFF.

The rearrangement links TRBV6-6 to TRBJ2-5, with 11 bases aligning to TRBD2. The germline V gene has CDR1 MNHNY and CDR2 SVGAGI (reference sequence). This CDR3 is 16 amino acids long. Germline trimming cut 2 bases from V and 1 base from J; bases unmatched to any gene: 3. This chain's CDR3 is CASSYGTSGSQETQYF. The CDR3, as DNA: TGTGCCAGCAGTTACGGGACTAGCGGTTCCCAAGAGACCCAGTACTTC.

This clone was seen more than once but under ten times. The chain is built from TRBV2 and TRBJ2-5; D not certain. Germline CDR1 and CDR2: SNHLY and FYNNEI. The CDR3 is 13 residues long. Trimming stripped 0 bases from V and 5 bases from J, with 7 bases between. The CDR3 protein is CASSEARRETQYF. DNA for the CDR3: TGTGCCAGCAGTGAAGCTCGCCGGGAGACCCAGTACTTC. The full variable domain, completed using reference TRBV2 and TRBJ2-5, is EPEVTQTPSHQVTQMGQEVILRCVPISNHLYFYWYRQILGQKVEFLVSFYNNEISEKSEIFDDQFSVERPDGSNFTLKIRSTKLEDSAMYFCASSEARRETQYFGPGTRLLVL.

The rearrangement uses TRBV6-1 and TRBJ2-2, with 14 bases aligning to TRBD2. This CDR3 region has 19 residues. The V segment lost 3 bases and the J segment 4 bases; nucleotides outside the gene matches: 10. Germline V gives CDR1 MNHNS, CDR2 SASEGT. Here the CDR3 reads CASSDFPTSGRAVTGELFF. The CDR3 DNA sequence: TGTGCCAGCAGTGATTTCCCGACTAGCGGGAGGGCCGTCACCGGGGAGCTGTTTTTT.

The chain employs TRBV5-1 and TRBJ1-5; the match to TRBD1 covers 10 bases. V lost 0 bases to trimming and J lost 7 bases; unmatched junction nucleotides: 1. The CDR3 covers 14 residues. CDR1 and CDR2 (germline): SGHRS, YFSETQ. Here the CDR3 reads CASSLGTGGQPQHF. The CDR3 DNA sequence: TGCGCCAGCAGCTTGGGGACAGGGGGACAGCCCCAGCATTTT.

This clone was detected only once. The V call is TRBV10-3, the J call TRBJ1-1; 7 bases align to TRBD1. The V gene's germline CDR1 is ENHRY and CDR2 SYGVKD. Trimming cost V 3 bases and J 5 bases; bases outside gene matches: 3. The length of the CDR3 is 13 residues. This chain's CDR3 is CAISEARGTEAFF. In DNA form, the CDR3 reads TGTGCCATCAGTGAAGCCAGGGGGACTGAAGCTTTCTTT.

The rearrangement links TRBV7-9 to TRBJ2-3; D not certain. Germline V gene sequence: CDR1 SEHNR, CDR2 FQNEAQ (reference sequence). V gave up 5 bases and J gave up 0 bases, with 6 bases separating them. The CDR3 sequence is 13 residues long. CDR3: CASSPTSTDTQYF. For the CDR3, the DNA is TGTGCCAGCAGCCCCACTAGCACAGATACGCAGTATTTT.

This chain links TRBV2 with TRBJ2-5, with 9 bases fitting TRBD1. With V trimmed by 8 bases and J by 1 base, 5 bases remained unmatched. Germline CDR1 and CDR2: SNHLY and FYNNEI. This CDR3 contains 14 residues. The CDR3 sequence: CASYRGLGQETQYF. For the CDR3, the DNA is TGTGCCAGCTACAGGGGGCTAGGCCAAGAGACCCAGTACTTC.

The gene calls are TRBV10-3 and TRBJ1-4; perhaps TRBD1 as D (5 bases). Germline CDR1 reads ENHRY; CDR2 reads SYGVKD. Trimming removed 0 bases from V and 6 bases from J, with 14 bases in between. The length of the CDR3 is 16 residues. The CDR3 sequence: CAISESQAGKDEKLFF. CDR3 nucleotide sequence: TGTGCCATCAGTGAGTCCCAGGCAGGGAAGGATGAAAAACTGTTTTTT.

The J gene is TRBJ1-2, the V gene TRBV5-1, with D unresolved. Germline loops: CDR1 SGHRS, CDR2 YFSETQ. This CDR3 spans 15 amino acids. V gave up 4 bases and J gave up 2 bases, with 15 bases separating them. The CDR3 bases are TGCGCCAGCAGCCCCGAGGGCCACCGAAACTATGGCTACACCTTC. This sequence encodes CASSPEGHRNYGYTF.

The V and J genes are TRBV5-1 and TRBJ2-3; the match to TRBD2 covers 15 bases. Trimming removed 4 bases from V and 0 bases from J; junction bases left unmatched: 12. Germline V gene sequence: CDR1 SGHRS, CDR2 YFSETQ. This CDR3 has 20 residues. CDR3 nucleotide sequence: TGCGCCAGCAGCGCCGCGGGACTAGCGGGGGGCGATGCTAGCACAGATACGCAGTATTTT. This codes for CASSAAGLAGGDASTDTQYF.

This clone is categorized as medium-sized. The rearrangement links TRBV6-1 to TRBJ1-2, with D maybe TRBD1 (5 bases). Trimming pared 1 base from V and 4 bases from J, leaving 13 bases between. Germline CDR1 and CDR2: MNHNS and SASEGT. There are 15 residues in the CDR3. CDR3 bases: TGTGCCAGCAGTGAAGTTGAGACAGTGGGCTATGGCTACACCTTC. As protein: CASSEVETVGYGYTF.

A remark on this clone: The sample holds other DNA sequences that translate to the same CDR3. The chain combines TRBV7-3 with TRBJ1-6; no clear D gene. V lost 2 bases to trimming and J lost 5 bases, with 10 bases between them. The germline gives CDR1 SGHTA, CDR2 FQGTGA. The CDR3 is made up of 15 amino acids. CDR3 sequence reads: CASSLQDFDNSPLHF. The CDR3 DNA reads TGTGCCAGCAGCTTACAGGACTTTGATAATTCACCCCTCCACTTT.

The chain employs TRBV30 and TRBJ2-7; TRBD2 is a possible D gene (5 bases). From germline, CDR1 is GTSNPN and CDR2 SVGIG (reference sequence). The CDR3 totals 13 residues. V lost 4 bases, J lost 5 bases, and 15 bases lay in between. In DNA, the CDR3 is TGTGCCTGGATCCAGACGGGGTTCGACGAGCAGTACTTC. Amino acids: CAWIQTGFDEQYF.

The genes are TRBV30 and TRBJ2-7; D possibly corresponds to TRBD1 (6 bases). CDR1 GTSNPN and CDR2 SVGIG come from the germline V gene (reference sequence). CDR3 size: 15 residues. V was cut by 0 bases and J by 2 bases, with 14 bases left in between. CDR3 coding DNA: TGTGCCTGGAGTGTCCCAGGGACAAAACCCTACGAGCAGTACTTC. This codes for CAWSVPGTKPYEQYF. Variable domain in full (rest from reference TRBV30 and TRBJ2-7): SQTIHQWPATLVQPVGSPLSLECTVEGTSNPNLYWYRQAAGRGLQLLFYSVGIGQISSEVPQNLSASRPQDRQFILSSKKLLLSDSGFYLCAWSVPGTKPYEQYFGPGTRLTVT.

The chain couples TRBV19 to TRBJ1-1; no reliable D call. Trimming took off 5 bases at V and 4 bases at J, with 17 bases between the two ends. The CDR3 runs 15 residues. The germline V gene has CDR1 LNHDA and CDR2 SQIVND (reference sequence). The CDR3 DNA follows: TGTGCCAGTAGTCCTCTTCGAGCCGGGATCACTGAAGCTTTCTTT. Residues: CASSPLRAGITEAFF.

The CDR3 here is CASSPGQGFEQYF. The DNA for the CDR3 is TGCGCCAGCTCTCCGGGCCAGGGGTTCGAGCAGTACTTC. The chain carries TRBV5-1 and TRBJ2-7, with a possible D match to TRBD1 (6 bases). Germline V gene lookup returns CDR1 SGHRS and CDR2 YFSETQ. V was shortened by 7 bases and J by 6 bases, with 17 bases between the two germline ends. There are 13 residues in the CDR3.

This clone was counted only a few times. V is TRBV10-1 and J is TRBJ1-5, with D tentatively TRBD1 (5 bases). V was cut by 7 bases and J by 4 bases, with 20 bases left in between. CDR1 and CDR2 from the germline V gene are WNHNN and SYGVQD (reference sequence). This CDR3 spans 16 amino acids. Written as DNA, the CDR3 is TGCGCCAGCACCCACATCGACAGCGACTCAAATCAGCCCCAGCATTTT. Its translation: CASTHIDSDSNQPQHF.

The V call is TRBV7-9, the J call TRBJ2-1; D ambiguous. CDR1 and CDR2 from the germline V gene are SEHNR and FQNEAQ (reference sequence). CDR3 size: 17 residues. V lost 4 bases and J lost 0, with 16 bases in between. CDR3 sequence reads: CASSSSLDSSSYNEQFF. As DNA, the CDR3 is TGTGCCAGCAGCTCCTCCTTGGATAGCTCCTCCTACAATGAGCAGTTCTTC.

On this clone: An end of the junction differs from the germline gene, which may be a read error. This chain links TRBV3-1 (or the pseudogene TRBV3-2) with TRBJ2-7; D call uncertain. This CDR3 is built from 9 residues. CDR1 and CDR2 from the germline V gene are LGHDT and YNNKEL (reference sequence). Here the CDR3 DNA reads TGTGCCAGCAGCCAAGTTCGGGACTTC. This encodes CASSQVRDF.